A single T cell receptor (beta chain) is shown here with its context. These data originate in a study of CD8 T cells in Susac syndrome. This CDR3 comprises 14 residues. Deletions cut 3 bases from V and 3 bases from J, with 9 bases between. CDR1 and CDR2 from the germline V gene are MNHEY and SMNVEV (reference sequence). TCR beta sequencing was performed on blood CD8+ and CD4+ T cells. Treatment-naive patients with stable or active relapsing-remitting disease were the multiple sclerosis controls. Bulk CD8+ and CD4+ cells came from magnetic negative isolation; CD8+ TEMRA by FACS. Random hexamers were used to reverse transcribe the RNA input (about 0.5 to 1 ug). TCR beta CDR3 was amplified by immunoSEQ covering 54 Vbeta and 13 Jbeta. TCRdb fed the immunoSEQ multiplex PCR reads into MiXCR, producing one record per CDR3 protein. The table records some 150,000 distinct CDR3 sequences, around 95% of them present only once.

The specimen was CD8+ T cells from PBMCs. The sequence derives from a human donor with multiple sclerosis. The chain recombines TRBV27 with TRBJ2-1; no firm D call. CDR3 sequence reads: CASSFGLNYNEQFF. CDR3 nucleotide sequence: TGTGCCAGCAGTTTCGGTCTGAACTACAATGAGCAGTTCTTC.